This T cell receptor (beta chain) was retrieved from a study of brain T cells in children with intractable seizures. Indicated time point: blood from clinic visit 5 months post-surgery; TSC patient then seizure free. Only cases whose brain tissue showed the highest T cell transcript signatures were sequenced. At least one anti-epileptic drug was given before surgery. This clone was counted a single time. TCRdb keeps only in-frame clones here, not all; method: immunoSEQ multiplex PCR. The data show about 340,000 clones, 85% to 95% seen once. The sample consisted of peripheral blood, taken roughly 5 months after surgery. The sequence was obtained from a boy less than two years old with tuberous sclerosis and intractable seizures.

CDR3 bases: TGTGCCAGTAGTATAGCAGGGTCCAAAAACATTCAGTACTTC. It specifies CASSIAGSKNIQYF. The V call is TRBV19, the J call TRBJ2-4; the D gene is possibly TRBD1 (5 bases). The V and J ends lost 1 base and 2 bases respectively, with 6 bases between them. The CDR3 runs to 14 residues. Germline V lookup: CDR1 LNHDA, CDR2 SQIVND (reference sequence).